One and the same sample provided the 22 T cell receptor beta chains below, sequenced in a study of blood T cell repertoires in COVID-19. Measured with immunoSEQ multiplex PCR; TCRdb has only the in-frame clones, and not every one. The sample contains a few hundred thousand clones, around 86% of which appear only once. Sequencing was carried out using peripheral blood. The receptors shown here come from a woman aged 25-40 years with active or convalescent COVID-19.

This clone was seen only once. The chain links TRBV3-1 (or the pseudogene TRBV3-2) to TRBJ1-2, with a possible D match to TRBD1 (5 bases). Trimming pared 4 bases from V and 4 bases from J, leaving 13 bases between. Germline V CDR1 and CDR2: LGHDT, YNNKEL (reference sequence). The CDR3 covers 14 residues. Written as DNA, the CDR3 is TGTGCCAGCAGCCCACGGACATTGATCTATGGCTACACCTTC. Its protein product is CASSPRTLIYGYTF.

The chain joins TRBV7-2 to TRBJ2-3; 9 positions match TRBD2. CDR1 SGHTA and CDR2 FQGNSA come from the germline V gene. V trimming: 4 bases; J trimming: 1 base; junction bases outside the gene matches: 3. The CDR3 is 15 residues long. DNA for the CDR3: TGTGCCAGCAGCTGGCGGGGGGGCCGCACAGATACGCAGTATTTT. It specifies CASSWRGGRTDTQYF.

The CDR3 reads CACITDSGNTIYF. The CDR3 nucleotides are TGTGCCTGTATAACAGACTCTGGAAACACCATATATTTT. This sequence joins TRBV28 and TRBJ1-3; D ambiguous. V gave up 11 bases and J gave up 0 bases, with 11 bases separating them. The CDR3 is made up of 13 amino acids. Germline CDR1 MDHEN, CDR2 SYDVKM.

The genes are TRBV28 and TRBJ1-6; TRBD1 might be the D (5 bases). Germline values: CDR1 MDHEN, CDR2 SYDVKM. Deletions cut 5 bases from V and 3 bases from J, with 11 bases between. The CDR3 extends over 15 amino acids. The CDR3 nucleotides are TGTGCCAGCAGTCCCCTGCAGGGCTATAATTCACCCCTCCACTTT. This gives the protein CASSPLQGYNSPLHF.

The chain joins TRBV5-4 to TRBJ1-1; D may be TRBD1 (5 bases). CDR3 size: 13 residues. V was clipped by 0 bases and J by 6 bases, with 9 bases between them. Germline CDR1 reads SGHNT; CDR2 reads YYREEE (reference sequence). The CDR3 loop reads CASSLGQLAEAFF. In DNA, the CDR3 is TGTGCCAGCAGCTTGGGACAGCTAGCTGAAGCTTTCTTT.

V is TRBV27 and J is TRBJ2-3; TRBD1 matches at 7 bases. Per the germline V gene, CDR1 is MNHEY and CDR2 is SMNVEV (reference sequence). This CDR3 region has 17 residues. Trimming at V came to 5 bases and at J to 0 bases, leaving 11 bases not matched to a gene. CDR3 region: CASSHPGQRSSTDTQYF. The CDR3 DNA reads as TGTGCCAGCAGTCACCCGGGACAGAGATCTAGCACAGATACGCAGTATTTT.

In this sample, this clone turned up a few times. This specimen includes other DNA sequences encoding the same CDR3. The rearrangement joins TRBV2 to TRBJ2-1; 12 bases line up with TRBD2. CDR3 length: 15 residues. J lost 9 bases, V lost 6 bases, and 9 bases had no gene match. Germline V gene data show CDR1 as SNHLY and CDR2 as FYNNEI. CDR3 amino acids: CASSPSSGGAGEQFF. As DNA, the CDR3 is TGTGCCAGCAGCCCCTCTAGCGGGGGGGCGGGTGAGCAGTTCTTC.

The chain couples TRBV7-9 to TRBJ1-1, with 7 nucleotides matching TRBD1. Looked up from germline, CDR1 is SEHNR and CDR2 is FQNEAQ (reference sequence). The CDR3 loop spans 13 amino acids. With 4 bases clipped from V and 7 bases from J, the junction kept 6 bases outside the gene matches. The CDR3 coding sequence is TGTGCCAGCAGCTCGGGGGACAGAATTGAAGCTTTCTTT. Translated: CASSSGDRIEAFF.

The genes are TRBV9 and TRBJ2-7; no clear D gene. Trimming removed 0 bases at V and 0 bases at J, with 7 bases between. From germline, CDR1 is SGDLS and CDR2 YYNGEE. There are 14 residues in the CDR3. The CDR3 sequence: CASSVGPHSYEQYF. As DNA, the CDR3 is TGTGCCAGCAGCGTAGGGCCCCACTCCTACGAGCAGTACTTC.

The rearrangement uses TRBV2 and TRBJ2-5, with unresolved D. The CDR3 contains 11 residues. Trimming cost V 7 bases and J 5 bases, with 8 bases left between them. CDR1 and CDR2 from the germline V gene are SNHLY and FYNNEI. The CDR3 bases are TGTGCCAGCACCCAAGCGGAGACCCAGTACTTC. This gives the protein CASTQAETQYF.

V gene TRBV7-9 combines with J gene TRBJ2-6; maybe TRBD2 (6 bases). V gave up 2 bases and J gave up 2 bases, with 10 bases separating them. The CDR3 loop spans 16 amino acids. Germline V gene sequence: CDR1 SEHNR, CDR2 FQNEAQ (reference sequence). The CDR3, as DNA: TGTGCCAGCAGCTTATATGGGGGGACTGGGGCCAACGTCCTGACTTTC. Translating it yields CASSLYGGTGANVLTF.

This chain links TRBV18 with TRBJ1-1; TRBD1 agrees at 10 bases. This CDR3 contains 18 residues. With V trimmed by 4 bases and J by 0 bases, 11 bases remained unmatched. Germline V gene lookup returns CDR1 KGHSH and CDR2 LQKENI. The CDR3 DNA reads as TGTGCCAGCTCACTCGTATCCGGGACAGGGGCGATGAACACTGAAGCTTTCTTT. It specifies CASSLVSGTGAMNTEAFF.

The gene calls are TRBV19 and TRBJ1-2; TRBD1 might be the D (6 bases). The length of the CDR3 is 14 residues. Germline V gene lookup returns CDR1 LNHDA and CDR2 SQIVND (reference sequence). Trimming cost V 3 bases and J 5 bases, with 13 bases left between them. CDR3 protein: CASSILQGGYGYTF. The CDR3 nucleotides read TGTGCCAGTAGTATCCTACAGGGTGGGTATGGCTACACCTTC. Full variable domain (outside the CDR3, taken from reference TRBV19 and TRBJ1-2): DGGITQSPKYLFRKEGQNVTLSCEQNLNHDAMYWYRQDPGQGLRLIYYSQIVNDFQKGDIAEGYSVSREKKESFPLTVTSAQKNPTAFYLCASSILQGGYGYTFGSGTRLTVV.

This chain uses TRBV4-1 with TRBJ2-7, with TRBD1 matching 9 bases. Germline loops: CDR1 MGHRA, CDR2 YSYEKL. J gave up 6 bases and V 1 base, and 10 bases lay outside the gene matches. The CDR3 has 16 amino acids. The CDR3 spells CASSQVVGGQGSEQYF. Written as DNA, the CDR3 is TGCGCCAGCAGCCAAGTGGTCGGGGGACAGGGAAGCGAGCAGTACTTC.

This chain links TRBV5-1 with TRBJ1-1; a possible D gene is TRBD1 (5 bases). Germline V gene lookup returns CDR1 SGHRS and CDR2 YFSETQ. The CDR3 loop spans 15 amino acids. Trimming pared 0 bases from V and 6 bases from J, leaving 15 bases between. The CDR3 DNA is TGCGCCAGCAGCTTGGTTGGCAGGGTGAGGCCTGAAGCTTTCTTT. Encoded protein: CASSLVGRVRPEAFF.

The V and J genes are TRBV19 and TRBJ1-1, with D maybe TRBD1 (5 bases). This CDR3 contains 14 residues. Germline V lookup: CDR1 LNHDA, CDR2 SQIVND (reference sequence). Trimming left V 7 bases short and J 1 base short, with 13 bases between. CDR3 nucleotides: TGTGCCAGTACCCCAATGGACAAGAACACTGAAGCTTTCTTT. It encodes CASTPMDKNTEAFF.

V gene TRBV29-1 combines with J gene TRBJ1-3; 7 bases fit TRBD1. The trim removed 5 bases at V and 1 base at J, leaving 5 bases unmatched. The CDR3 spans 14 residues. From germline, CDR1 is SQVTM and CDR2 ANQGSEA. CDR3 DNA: TGCAGCGTTTCGAAGGGGGCATCTGGAAACACCATATATTTT. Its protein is CSVSKGASGNTIYF.

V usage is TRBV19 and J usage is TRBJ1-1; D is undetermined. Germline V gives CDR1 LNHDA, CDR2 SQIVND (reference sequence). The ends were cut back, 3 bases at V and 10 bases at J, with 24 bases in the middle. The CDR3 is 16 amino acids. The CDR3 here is CASSIGRVPRVGRAFF. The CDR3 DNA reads TGTGCCAGTAGTATTGGAAGAGTACCCCGGGTCGGTCGAGCTTTCTTT.

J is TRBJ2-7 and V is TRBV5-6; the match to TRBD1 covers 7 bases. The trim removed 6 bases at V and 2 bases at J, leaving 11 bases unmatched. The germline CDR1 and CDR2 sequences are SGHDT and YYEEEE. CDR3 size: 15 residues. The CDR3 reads CASTGRQGNPYEQYF. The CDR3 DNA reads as TGTGCCAGCACGGGAAGACAGGGAAACCCCTACGAGCAGTACTTC.

CDR3 sequence reads: CASRLAGGNSPLHF. DNA of the CDR3: TGTGCCAGCAGATTGGCAGGGGGTAATTCACCCCTCCACTTT. V and J are TRBV6-6 and TRBJ1-6; 7 positions agree with TRBD1. Germline V CDR1 and CDR2: MNHNY, SVGAGI (reference sequence). This CDR3 is built from 14 residues. V lost 6 bases, J lost 6 bases, and 5 bases stayed unmatched.

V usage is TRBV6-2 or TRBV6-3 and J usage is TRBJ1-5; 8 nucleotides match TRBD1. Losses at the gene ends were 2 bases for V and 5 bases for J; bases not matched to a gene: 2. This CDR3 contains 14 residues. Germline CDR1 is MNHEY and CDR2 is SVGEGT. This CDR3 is CASSYAGGYQPQHF. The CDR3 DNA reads TGTGCCAGCAGTTACGCAGGGGGCTATCAGCCCCAGCATTTT.

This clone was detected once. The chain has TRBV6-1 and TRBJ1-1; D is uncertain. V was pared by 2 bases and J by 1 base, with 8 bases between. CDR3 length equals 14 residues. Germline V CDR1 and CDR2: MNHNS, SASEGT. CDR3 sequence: CASSERGGNTEAFF. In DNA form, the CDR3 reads TGTGCCAGCAGTGAACGAGGAGGGAACACTGAAGCTTTCTTT.